This T cell receptor (beta chain) was retrieved from a study of regulatory T cells in long-lasting Graves disease. Study conclusions and caveats: The study found TRBV28, TRBJ1-2 and TRBJ2-5 favored in persistent disease.

Time point specified: persistent/refractory GD, antithyroid drugs over 5 years with positive TRAb. RNA from PBMCs was the source of the TCR library. Into tubes containing EDTA, nine milliliters of peripheral blood were drawn. For TCR beta, libraries came from iRepertoire HTBI primers and Arm-PCR of CDR3 regions. MiXCR, applied by TCRdb to the multiplex PCR reads, yields one record per CDR3 protein. The repertoire includes roughly 500,000 distinct CDR3 sequences, about 20% of them detected once, and around 14% sits in the top ten. This clonotype has more than one count but fewer than ten. Its antigen remains unknown. This CDR3 is built from 15 residues. Germline CDR1 is ENHRY and CDR2 is SYGVKD. V shed 5 bases and J shed 3 bases, with 17 bases lying between them.

This specimen consisted of peripheral blood mononuclear cells (PBMCs), obtained when the disease was refractory, from a patient treated with antithyroid drugs. The chain employs TRBV10-3 and TRBJ2-7; D call uncertain. The source of this sequence is a female donor with Graves disease. This CDR3 reads CAISTLVERNYEQYF. DNA for the CDR3: TGTGCCATCAGTACCCTAGTCGAGCGAAACTACGAGCAGTACTTC.